The 23 T cell receptor beta chains below all came from one sample that was sequenced in a study of T cells after yellow fever vaccination. MiXCR was run by TCRdb on the 5' RACE reads, yielding one entry per CDR3 protein. The sample includes about 130,000 distinct CDR3 sequences, almost 9% seen only once; the top ten take approximately 37%. The sequencing here drew on CD8+ T cells sorted from PBMCs, taken on the day of the yellow fever booster vaccination. These TCRs come from a man aged 18 to 30 who received the YFV17D yellow fever vaccine.

This clonotype was seen many times. The chain has TRBV11-2 and TRBJ2-5; tentative D call: TRBD2 (5 bases). The CDR3 has 14 amino acids. The germline V gene encodes CDR1 SGHAT and CDR2 FQNNGV. The V gene lost 2 bases and the J gene lost 5 bases, with 12 bases spanning the gap. The CDR3 protein is CASSLYGGSETQYF. The CDR3 DNA sequence: TGTGCCAGCAGCTTATATGGAGGTTCGGAGACCCAGTACTTC.

This clonotype was detected many times. The gene calls are TRBV12-3 or TRBV12-4 and TRBJ1-1; D is uncertain. CDR3 length equals 15 residues. The germline V and J ends were trimmed by 3 bases and 4 bases, with 15 bases remaining between them. Here the CDR3 DNA reads TGTGCCAGCAGTTTTCTACCGGGCACGGGCACTGAAGCTTTCTTT. This encodes CASSFLPGTGTEAFF.

The V gene is TRBV6-2 or TRBV6-3, the J gene TRBJ2-7; the match to TRBD1 covers 9 bases. This CDR3 is 16 amino acids long. V was pared by 2 bases and J by 0 bases, with 5 bases of the junction left unmatched. Per the germline V gene, CDR1 is MNHEY and CDR2 is SVGEGT. CDR3 sequence: CASSYPGQGPSYEQYF. The CDR3 DNA reads as TGTGCCAGCAGTTACCCCGGACAGGGGCCCTCCTACGAGCAGTACTTC.

This clonotype appeared a few times. This chain joins TRBV10-1 and TRBJ2-3; 7 bases agree with TRBD2. CDR1 WNHNN and CDR2 SYGVQD come from the germline V gene (reference sequence). The CDR3 has 15 amino acids. With 6 bases clipped from V and 0 bases from J, the junction kept 6 bases outside the gene matches. CDR3 nucleotide sequence: TGCGCCAGCAGCAAGCGGGGATGGAGCACAGATACGCAGTATTTT. The encoded protein is CASSKRGWSTDTQYF.

V is TRBV11-2 and J is TRBJ2-3; D might be TRBD2 (6 bases). This CDR3 has 16 amino acids. V was trimmed by 1 base and J by 2 bases, leaving 13 bases between them. The germline CDR1 and CDR2 sequences are SGHAT and FQNNGV. The CDR3 DNA reads TGTGCCAGCAGCTTAGGAGGCGGGGTAAACACAGATACGCAGTATTTT. Translation gives CASSLGGGVNTDTQYF. The complete variable domain, with remaining parts taken from reference TRBV11-2 and TRBJ2-3, reads EAGVAQSPRYKIIEKRQSVAFWCNPISGHATLYWYQQILGQGPKLLIQFQNNGVVDDSQLPKDRFSAERLKGVDSTLKIQPAKLEDSAVYLCASSLGGGVNTDTQYFGPGTRLTVL.

The chain recombines TRBV5-5 with TRBJ2-7; unclear D gene. The CDR3 length is 12 residues. With 4 bases removed from V and 6 bases from J, the gap between germline ends came to 11 bases. Germline assignment: CDR1 SGHKS and CDR2 YYEKEE (reference sequence). The CDR3 spells CASSPGELEQYV. DNA for the CDR3: TGTGCCAGCAGCCCCGGTGAACTCGAGCAGTACGTC.

The rearrangement links TRBV29-1 to TRBJ1-2; D is uncertain. Between the trimmed V and J ends, which lost 2 bases and 2 bases, there was a span of 9 bases. The CDR3 extends over 13 amino acids. The germline V gene encodes CDR1 SQVTM and CDR2 ANQGSEA. CDR3 coding DNA: TGCAGCGTTGAATCGTACACAAACTATGGCTACACCTTC. Amino acids: CSVESYTNYGYTF.

This clonotype showed up many times. V gene TRBV7-9 combines with J gene TRBJ2-5; 10 bases agree with TRBD1. Germline CDR1 SEHNR, CDR2 FQNEAQ (reference sequence). CDR3 length equals 14 residues. J gave up 5 bases and V 5 bases, and 5 bases lay outside the gene matches. CDR3 coding DNA: TGTGCCAGCAGCCTCGGGACAGGGGCGGAGACCCAGTACTTC. It is translated as CASSLGTGAETQYF.

This clonotype was counted between two and nine times. The gene calls are TRBV18 and TRBJ1-1; D uncertain. Germline CDR1 KGHSH, CDR2 LQKENI. The CDR3 is 14 residues long. With 2 bases removed from V and 4 bases from J, the gap between germline ends came to 11 bases. The CDR3 loop reads CASSPGRAPTEAFF. The CDR3, as DNA: TGTGCCAGCTCACCAGGAAGGGCCCCCACTGAAGCTTTCTTT.

The rearrangement uses TRBV6-5 and TRBJ2-1; D may correspond to TRBD1 or TRBD2 (5 bases each). In germline, CDR1 is MNHEY, CDR2 SVGAGI. The V end lost 0 bases, the J end lost 2 bases, and 8 bases lay between the germline ends. This CDR3 has 15 amino acids. The CDR3 protein is CASSYSGGPYNEQFF. CDR3 coding DNA: TGTGCCAGCAGTTACTCTGGGGGTCCCTACAATGAGCAGTTCTTC.

V gene TRBV11-2 combines with J gene TRBJ2-1, with 9 bases identical to TRBD2. V was clipped by 3 bases and J by 4 bases; unmatched bases: 7. The CDR3 is made up of 16 amino acids. CDR1 and CDR2 from the germline V gene are SGHAT and FQNNGV. CDR3 sequence (DNA): TGTGCCAGCAGCTTCCATAGCGGGGGATATTACAATGAGCAGTTCTTC. Translation: CASSFHSGGYYNEQFF.

Only a few counts were recorded for this clonotype. The rearrangement links TRBV2 to TRBJ2-1; TRBD2 aligns across 8 bases. V shed 7 bases, J shed 6 bases, and the junction held 8 bases outside the gene matches. This CDR3 is built from 14 residues. Germline lookup yields CDR1 SNHLY and CDR2 FYNNEI. The CDR3 coding sequence is TGTGCCAGCAACCCAGCGGGGGATCTCAATGAGCAGTTCTTC. Protein sequence: CASNPAGDLNEQFF.

The gene calls are TRBV7-9 and TRBJ2-1, with D possibly matching TRBD1 (5 bases). V lost 5 bases to trimming and J lost 9 bases, with 17 bases between them. From germline, CDR1 is SEHNR and CDR2 FQNEAQ (reference sequence). The CDR3 spans 14 residues. CDR3 residues: CASSRSGQPGEQFF. DNA for the CDR3: TGTGCCAGCAGCCGATCCGGACAACCCGGTGAGCAGTTCTTC.

The V and J genes are TRBV9 and TRBJ1-1, with 8 bases fitting TRBD1. The CDR3 consists of 15 residues. CDR1 is SGDLS and CDR2 is YYNGEE in the germline V gene. With V trimmed by 3 bases and J by 1 base, 5 bases remained unmatched. This CDR3 reads CASSALDRGNTEAFF. In DNA form, the CDR3 reads TGTGCCAGCAGCGCTCTAGACAGGGGGAACACTGAAGCTTTCTTT.

This clonotype was found a few times. The gene calls are TRBV5-1 and TRBJ1-3; tentative D call: TRBD1 (5 bases). This CDR3 spans 15 amino acids. From germline, CDR1 is SGHRS and CDR2 YFSETQ. The ends were cut back, 2 bases at V and 4 bases at J, with 13 bases in the middle. The CDR3 DNA sequence: TGCGCCAGCAGCTTTCGAGGGGAAGCCGGAAACACCATATATTTT. Translation gives CASSFRGEAGNTIYF.

This clonotype turned up a few times. V gene TRBV4-3 combines with J gene TRBJ2-2; possibly TRBD1 for D (5 bases). The V gene's germline CDR1 is LGHNA and CDR2 YSLEER. Trimming pared 6 bases from V and 7 bases from J, leaving 18 bases between. This CDR3 has 15 amino acids. CDR3 in DNA: TGCGCCAGCAGGTTGATAGGGGTACTTGGCGGGGAGCTGTTTTTT. It is translated as CASRLIGVLGGELFF.

This clonotype was detected a few times. This chain joins TRBV7-9 and TRBJ2-7; D remains unclear. The V end was cut by 4 bases, the J end by 4 bases, with 5 bases between. CDR1 and CDR2 from the germline V gene are SEHNR and FQNEAQ (reference sequence). The CDR3 extends over 11 amino acids. The CDR3 reads CASSSHYEQYF. The CDR3 DNA is TGTGCCAGCAGCTCCCATTACGAGCAGTACTTC.

This clonotype was seen a few times. The V and J genes are TRBV10-3 and TRBJ1-3; the match to TRBD1 covers 10 bases. The CDR3 loop spans 16 amino acids. Trimming took 6 bases from V and 8 from J; bases not matched to a gene: 13. Germline V gives CDR1 ENHRY, CDR2 SYGVKD. DNA for the CDR3: TGTGCCATCAGCGGAGACCGGGACAGGGGTATAGACACCATATATTTT. It yields the protein CAISGDRDRGIDTIYF.

This chain uses TRBV11-2 with TRBJ2-1, with 14 bases identical to TRBD2. CDR3 size: 19 residues. Germline V gene lookup returns CDR1 SGHAT and CDR2 FQNNGV. J was trimmed by 1 base and V by 4 bases; bases with no gene match: 9. The CDR3 DNA sequence: TGTGCCAGCAGCTCTAAGACTAGCGGGGGGGCCGGATCCTACAATGAGCAGTTCTTC. As protein: CASSSKTSGGAGSYNEQFF.

This clonotype turned up a few times. V gene TRBV14 combines with J gene TRBJ2-1; 8 nucleotides line up with TRBD2. The CDR3 has 15 amino acids. The V and J ends lost 3 bases and 5 bases, in that order; junction bases with no gene match: 6. Germline V gene data show CDR1 as SGHDN and CDR2 as FVKESK. The CDR3 spells CASSQALAGDNEQFF. The DNA for the CDR3 is TGTGCCAGCAGCCAGGCCCTAGCGGGTGACAATGAGCAGTTCTTC.

The chain carries TRBV2 and TRBJ2-3, with TRBD1 as a possible D gene (6 bases). The CDR3 spans 14 residues. CDR1 and CDR2 from the germline V gene are SNHLY and FYNNEI. The ends were cut back, 7 bases at V and 0 bases at J, with 11 bases in the middle. Written as DNA, the CDR3 is TGTGCCAGCACGGGCCAGGGGAGCACAGATACGCAGTATTTT. Translating gives CASTGQGSTDTQYF.

The chain links TRBV6-5 to TRBJ1-1, with D tentatively TRBD1 (5 bases). The germline CDR1 and CDR2 sequences are MNHEY and SVGAGI. Trimming took 7 bases from V and 1 from J, leaving 19 bases between them. The CDR3 totals 16 residues. The CDR3 DNA sequence: TGTGCCAGCACCCCGAGAAAAGGGGAGGGGAACACTGAAGCTTTCTTT. Its protein product is CASTPRKGEGNTEAFF.

This clonotype was counted only a few times. CDR3 in amino acids: CASSSLGSNQPQHF. The CDR3 coding sequence is TGTGCCAGCAGTTCGCTGGGTAGCAATCAGCCCCAGCATTTT. The chain employs TRBV27 and TRBJ1-5; unclear D gene. This CDR3 spans 14 amino acids. CDR1 and CDR2 from the germline V gene are MNHEY and SMNVEV (reference sequence). Trimming took off 4 bases at V and 0 bases at J, with 7 bases between the two ends.